This T cell receptor beta chain was sequenced in a study of blood T cell repertoires in COVID-19. Study-wide context: T cells, B-cell-depleted T cells, or PBMCs supplied cDNA or gDNA.

The germline V gene encodes CDR1 SNHLY and CDR2 FYNNEI. The CDR3 consists of 17 residues. Trimming cost V 1 base and J 8 bases; bases outside gene matches: 13. Profiled with immunoSEQ multiplex PCR; TCRdb holds only in-frame clones, not every one. The repertoire has about 160,000 clones, 90% of them found once; the top ten carry over 15%. The J gene is TRBJ2-1, the V gene TRBV2; 8 nucleotides agree with TRBD2. The receptor's source is a man between 60 and 75 years old with active or convalescent COVID-19. Sequencing input: peripheral blood. CDR3 amino acids: CASSEGVNGRARDEQFF. The CDR3 nucleotides read TGTGCCAGCAGTGAAGGTGTTAACGGGAGGGCCAGAGATGAGCAGTTCTTC.